Detailed here is one T cell receptor beta chain. The antigen is not known. Every bulk PBMC sample received the same 350 ng of DNA. Libraries were prepared by immunoSEQ multiplex PCR; TCRdb keeps only in-frame clonotypes and omits some of them. This table holds 10,000 to 13,000 clones, about 88% found once. The time point was: week 3, after first cycle of checkpoint inhibitor. Response was assessed by RECIST 1.1 at 12 weeks, except a couple of rapid progressors. This sample was included in a study of blood T cell dynamics during melanoma immunotherapy. Study background: Standard first-line treatment here was pembrolizumab or nivolumab plus ipilimumab in metastatic melanoma.

Study results and caveats: At W3, later disease-control patients showed bifurcated PBMC repertoire changes, unlike progressors.

The ends were cut back, 3 bases at V and 3 bases at J, with 9 bases in the middle. Germline CDR1 LGHNA, CDR2 YSLEER. The CDR3 sequence is 15 residues long. This material consisted of blood, taken from a patient treated with checkpoint blockade. This TCR was recovered from a human donor with melanoma. V and J are TRBV4-3 and TRBJ2-6; D assignment may be TRBD1 or TRBD2 (5 bases each). Here the CDR3 DNA reads TGCGCCAGCAGCCAGGGACCCTTTGGGGCCAACGTCCTGACTTTC. Protein: CASSQGPFGANVLTF.